This T cell receptor beta chain was captured by sequencing in a study of long-term antiretroviral therapy in people with HIV. Findings of the study overall: Subsequent to ART, diversity was augmented yet persisted below that of transplant donor controls.

The immunoSEQ assay was v3.0, run at survey level. Generated by immunoSEQ multiplex PCR, the TCRdb table keeps only in-frame clones and is missing some. Of 13,000 to 15,000 clones detected, 75% to 85% appear once; the ten largest clones hold about an eighth. Note on this clone: Its antigen is not identified.

The germline CDR1 and CDR2 sequences are SGHTA and FQGTGA. The CDR3 consists of 16 residues. V was trimmed by 4 bases and J by 8 bases, leaving 23 bases between them. Sample: unsorted PBMCs, taken 3.2 years before starting antiretroviral therapy. The TCR originated in a man between 35 and 55 years old with HIV. This chain connects TRBV7-3 to TRBJ1-2; D perhaps matches TRBD1 (5 bases). The chain's CDR3 is CASSYYPDTPFDGYTF. In nucleotides, the CDR3 is TGTGCCAGCAGCTACTACCCGGACACGCCGTTCGACGGCTACACCTTC.